This TCR beta chain comes out of a study of a mutant IDH1 vaccine in newly diagnosed glioma. Study-wide background: Vaccination was launched 4-6 weeks after radiotherapy alone, or with temozolomide cycles. Study outcomes and limitations: The study observed vaccine-induced immune responses in around 94% of patients.

This sample's time point: week 35, safety follow-up. Doses comprised 300 ug of mutant IDH1 20-mer peptide each, plus topical imiquimod. Patients received eight vaccinations in weeks 1, 3, 5, 7, 11, 15, 19, 23. Donor diagnoses consisted of new WHO grade 3 or 4 IDH1-mutant, ATRX-lost astrocytomas. The count of this clone is one. Its cognate antigen is unknown. Germline-derived CDR1 and CDR2 are SGHRS and YFSETQ. The CDR3 has 14 amino acids. Trimming pared 1 base from V and 7 bases from J, leaving 11 bases between. Clones were sequenced by immunoSEQ multiplex PCR, and TCRdb holds only the in-frame ones, with some missing. The sample has about 27,000 clones, roughly 83% seen once.

The V call is TRBV5-1, the J call TRBJ2-2; D is undetermined. This sequence originates from a man aged 25-40 years with glioma. The sample was PBMCs, taken from a glioma patient whose treatment included an IDH1 peptide vaccine. The CDR3 sequence: CASSLRPPLGELFF. CDR3 DNA: TGCGCCAGCAGCTTGCGACCCCCCCTCGGGGAGCTGTTTTTT. Full variable domain (remainder filled in from reference TRBV5-1 and TRBJ2-2): KAGVTQTPRYLIKTRGQQVTLSCSPISGHRSVSWYQQTPGQGLQFLFEYFSETQRNKGNFPGRFSGRQFSNSRSEMNVSTLELGDSALYLCASSLRPPLGELFFGEGSRLTVL.